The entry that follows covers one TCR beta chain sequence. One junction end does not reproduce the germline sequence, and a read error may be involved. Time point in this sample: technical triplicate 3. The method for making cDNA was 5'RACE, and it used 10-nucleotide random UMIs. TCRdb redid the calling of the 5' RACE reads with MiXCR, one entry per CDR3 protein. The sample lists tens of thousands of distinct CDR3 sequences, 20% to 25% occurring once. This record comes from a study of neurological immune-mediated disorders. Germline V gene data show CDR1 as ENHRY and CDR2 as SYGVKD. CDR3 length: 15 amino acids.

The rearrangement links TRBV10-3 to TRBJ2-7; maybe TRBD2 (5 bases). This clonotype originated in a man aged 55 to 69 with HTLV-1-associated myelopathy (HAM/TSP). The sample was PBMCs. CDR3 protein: CTISEIKGRLREQYF. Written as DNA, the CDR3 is TGTACCATCAGTGAGATCAAGGGAAGACTACGCGAGCAGTACTTC.